These 3 T cell receptor beta chains were sequenced from one sample in a study of Graves' ophthalmopathy and Graves' hyperthyroidism. Amplified material comprised TCR beta CDR3 regions derived from RNA transcripts. Amplification began with first-round RT-PCR using HTBI primers, then second-round multiplex PCR was performed. One entry per CDR3 protein, called by TCRdb with MiXCR from the multiplex PCR reads. Of about 410,000 distinct CDR3 sequences listed, about 18% were seen once; the top ten hold roughly 1.6%. Source material: peripheral blood. Source of these receptors: a woman aged 18-29 years with Graves' ophthalmopathy.

This clonotype occurred many times. The chain employs TRBV24-1 and TRBJ2-6; no definite D call. Trimming took 3 bases from V and 3 from J, leaving 11 bases between them. The CDR3 contains 16 residues. Per the germline V gene, CDR1 is KGHDR and CDR2 is SFDVKD. The CDR3 sequence is CATSDRIESGANVLTF. CDR3 DNA: TGTGCCACCAGTGATCGAATCGAAAGTGGGGCCAACGTCCTGACTTTC.

This clonotype was seen ten or more times. The V call is TRBV7-2, the J call TRBJ2-5, with TRBD2 as a possible D gene (7 bases). Looked up from germline, CDR1 is SGHTA and CDR2 is FQGNSA. V lost 7 bases, J lost 9 bases, and 27 bases lay in between. The CDR3 sequence is 16 residues long. CDR3 DNA sequence: TGTGCCAGCACCCCGGGGTGGGAGCGGGGCTCAGGGGCCCAGTACTTC. Translation gives CASTPGWERGSGAQYF.

This clonotype was observed many times. J is TRBJ2-7 and V is TRBV7-2; 9 bases fit TRBD2. Germline V gene data show CDR1 as SGHTA and CDR2 as FQGNSA. The CDR3 consists of 15 residues. The trim removed 5 bases at V and 2 bases at J, leaving 7 bases unmatched. The CDR3 reads CASSRGGGLAYEQYF. The DNA of the CDR3 is TGTGCCAGCAGCCGCGGGGGGGGGTTAGCCTACGAGCAGTACTTC.